Sequencing of this T cell receptor beta chain was carried out in a study of T cell changes during pregnancy in multiple sclerosis. The germline V gene encodes CDR1 GTSNPN and CDR2 SVGIG (reference sequence). The CDR3 has 12 residues. V dropped 7 bases and J dropped 7; count of bases not matched to a gene: 7. Clones were read by immunoSEQ multiplex PCR, and TCRdb kept only the in-frame ones, dropping some. Among approximately 39,000 clones listed, 80% to 95% were seen once. What was sequenced was PBMCs (not recorded whether the cells were cultured). This sequence joins TRBV30 and TRBJ1-1, with TRBD1 matching over 9 bases. The receptor was isolated from a female donor with multiple sclerosis, enrolled in a pregnancy study. The CDR3, as DNA: TGTGCCTACAGGGGGCGTAGCTTTGAAGCTTTCTTT. This codes for CAYRGRSFEAFF.